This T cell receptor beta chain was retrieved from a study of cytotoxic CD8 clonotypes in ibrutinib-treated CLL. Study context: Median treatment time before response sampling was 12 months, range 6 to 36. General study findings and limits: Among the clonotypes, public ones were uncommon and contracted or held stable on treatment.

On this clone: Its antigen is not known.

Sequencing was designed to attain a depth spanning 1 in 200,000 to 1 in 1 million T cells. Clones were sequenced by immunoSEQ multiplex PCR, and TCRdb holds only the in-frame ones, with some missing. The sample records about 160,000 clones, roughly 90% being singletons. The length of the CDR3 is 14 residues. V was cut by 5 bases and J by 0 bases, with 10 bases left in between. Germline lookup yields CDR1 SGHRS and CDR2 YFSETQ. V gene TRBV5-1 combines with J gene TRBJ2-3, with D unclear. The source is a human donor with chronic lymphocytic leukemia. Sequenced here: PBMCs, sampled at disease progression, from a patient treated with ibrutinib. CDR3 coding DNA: TGCGCCAGCAGGTCGACTGGTAGCACAGATACGCAGTATTTT. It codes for CASRSTGSTDTQYF.